This T cell receptor (beta chain) was sequenced in a study of T-cell memory formation after mild COVID-19. Study-wide findings and caveats: Contracting clones localized mainly to CM and EM when CD4+ and mainly to EMRA when CD8+. Pre-infection memory already had some responding clones, implying cross-reactive memory joined. Among clones contracting day 15 to 85, CD4/CD8 was balanced, whereas later expanders leaned CD4+.

This clonotype has only a few counts. Its antigen is still unknown. In TCRdb, the 5' RACE reads were re-called with MiXCR into one record per CDR3 protein. In the table there are 270,000 or so distinct CDR3 sequences, approximately 19% of which are singletons. Germline V gives CDR1 SQVTM, CDR2 ANQGSEA. The length of the CDR3 is 13 residues. V was pared by 6 bases and J by 3 bases, with 7 bases of the junction left unmatched. The receptor was derived from a man between 18 and 29 years old who had mild COVID-19 (a few samples of this study predate the infection). Cell type and time point are not known. Sequenced sample: PBMCs or a T cell subset sorted from them (not recorded which). The chain couples TRBV29-1 to TRBJ1-1; 7 bases map to TRBD1. This CDR3 is CSVKTGRDTEAFF. The CDR3 DNA follows: TGCAGCGTCAAGACAGGGAGGGACACTGAAGCTTTCTTT.